This note documents a single TCR beta chain sequence. Its antigen is unidentified. The sample is drawn from a study of graft-versus-host responses after intestinal transplantation. Study at large: Multivisceral, liver-intestinal, or isolated intestinal grafts were transplanted into recipients. General study findings and limits: Ileal or blood samples showed some GvH clones first, and such clones were also found in recipient marrow. Patients who carried graft-donor T cell macrochimerism also had high graft-versus-host to host-versus-graft clonal ratios in their allografts.

The CDR3 runs 15 residues. Germline V gene data show CDR1 as MNHEY and CDR2 as SMNVEV (reference sequence). Trimming removed 5 bases from V and 0 bases from J, with 14 bases in between. This table comes from immunoSEQ multiplex PCR, and its TCRdb copy is limited to in-frame clones, with some not included. The table includes some 95,000 clones, roughly 90% detected once. The clonotype was recovered from a human donor who received an intestinal transplant. Source: unstimulated CD8+ T cells sorted from spleen or lymph node cells, taken before intestinal transplant. The rearrangement joins TRBV27 to TRBJ2-7; D perhaps matches TRBD2 (5 bases). Written as DNA, the CDR3 is TGTGCCAGCAGTCCCCGGGGAAGCGGCTCCTACGAGCAGTACTTC. Its protein is CASSPRGSGSYEQYF.